Listed here is a single TCR beta chain. As yet, its antigen is unknown. Primers included in the PCR were 60 Vbeta and 13 Jbeta primers. Original data processing: Later reanalysis found roughly 80 million unique TCR beta chains, around 9.9 million of them shared. Profiling relied on immunoSEQ multiplex PCR, and the TCRdb table lists in-frame clones only, not all of them. V, J and clone size are those of that table, while D and trimming were read from the DNA. The top ten clones hold approximately 3.9% of a sample with 100,000 to 150,000 clones, around 78% of them seen once. The data originate from a study of cytomegalovirus exposure and HLA in healthy donors. Study results and caveats: A later analysis showed that HLA-associated TCR beta chains had undergone more clonal expansion than equally common others.

Germline V gene data show CDR1 as MNHEY and CDR2 as SVGAGI. This CDR3 is 14 amino acids long. The V gene end was trimmed by 5 bases and the J gene end by 3 bases; junction bases not matched to a gene: 6. The sequenced material came from PBMCs. The chain links TRBV6-5 to TRBJ1-1, with 7 nucleotides matching TRBD1. The origin of this receptor is a middle-aged man in good health and CMV-seronegative. CDR3 sequence reads: CASSPGQRHTEAFF. In nucleotides, the CDR3 is TGTGCCAGCAGTCCGGGACAGCGACACACTGAAGCTTTCTTT.